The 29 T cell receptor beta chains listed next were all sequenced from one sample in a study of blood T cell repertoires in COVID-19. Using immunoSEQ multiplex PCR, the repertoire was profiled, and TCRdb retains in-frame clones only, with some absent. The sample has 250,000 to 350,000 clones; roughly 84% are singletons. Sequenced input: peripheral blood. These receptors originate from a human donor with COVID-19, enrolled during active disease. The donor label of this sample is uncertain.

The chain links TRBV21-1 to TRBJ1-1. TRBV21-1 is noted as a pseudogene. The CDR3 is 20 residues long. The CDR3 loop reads CASSKKGGPRDASMNTEAFF. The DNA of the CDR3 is TGTGCCAGCAGCAAAAAGGGGGGGCCCCGGGACGCGAGCATGAACACTGAAGCTTTCTTT.

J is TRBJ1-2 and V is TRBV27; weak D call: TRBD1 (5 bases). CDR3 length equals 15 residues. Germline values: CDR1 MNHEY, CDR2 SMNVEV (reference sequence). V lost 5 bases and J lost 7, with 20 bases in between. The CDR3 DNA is TGTGCCAGCAGTGCCAGGGTCGGTTGGGAACGTGGCTACACCTTC. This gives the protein CASSARVGWERGYTF.

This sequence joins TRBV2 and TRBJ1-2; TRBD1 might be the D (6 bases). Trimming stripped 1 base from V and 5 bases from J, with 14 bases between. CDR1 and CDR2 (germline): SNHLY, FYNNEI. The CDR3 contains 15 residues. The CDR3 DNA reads TGTGCCAGCAGTGAAGGGGGGCGCCCACCGTATGGCTACACCTTC. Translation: CASSEGGRPPYGYTF.

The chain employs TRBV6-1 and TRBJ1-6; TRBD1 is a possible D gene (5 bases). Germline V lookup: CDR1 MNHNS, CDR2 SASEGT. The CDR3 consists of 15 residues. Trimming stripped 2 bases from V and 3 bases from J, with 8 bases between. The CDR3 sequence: CASSELGLYNSPLHF. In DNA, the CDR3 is TGTGCCAGCAGTGAATTGGGGCTCTATAATTCACCCCTCCACTTT.

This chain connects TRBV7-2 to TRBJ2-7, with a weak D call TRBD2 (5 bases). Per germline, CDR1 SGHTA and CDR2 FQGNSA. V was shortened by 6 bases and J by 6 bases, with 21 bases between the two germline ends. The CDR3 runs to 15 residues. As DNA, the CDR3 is TGTGCCAGCAGGAAGAGGGCGTCAGGCACTAGCGAGCAGTACTTC. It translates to CASRKRASGTSEQYF.

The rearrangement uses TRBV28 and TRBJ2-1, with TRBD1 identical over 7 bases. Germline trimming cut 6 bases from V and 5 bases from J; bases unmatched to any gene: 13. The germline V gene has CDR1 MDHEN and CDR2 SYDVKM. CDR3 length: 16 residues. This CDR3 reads CASRPNLGTVHNEQFF. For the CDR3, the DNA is TGTGCCAGCAGGCCTAACCTCGGGACAGTTCACAATGAGCAGTTCTTC.

DNA of the CDR3: TGTGCCAGCAGTTGGTCGACAGGCTCAAATGAAAAACTGTTTTTT. This translates into CASSWSTGSNEKLFF. The V gene is TRBV6-5, the J gene TRBJ1-4; possible D gene TRBD1, 6 bases. CDR3 size: 15 residues. V dropped 4 bases and J dropped 5 bases, with 14 bases sitting between them. Germline CDR1 reads MNHEY; CDR2 reads SVGAGI.

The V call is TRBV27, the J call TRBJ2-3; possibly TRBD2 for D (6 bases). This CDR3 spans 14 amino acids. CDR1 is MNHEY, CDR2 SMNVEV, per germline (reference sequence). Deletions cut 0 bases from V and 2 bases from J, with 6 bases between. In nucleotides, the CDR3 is TGTGCCAGCAGTTTATCGCGGGACACAGATACGCAGTATTTT. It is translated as CASSLSRDTDTQYF.

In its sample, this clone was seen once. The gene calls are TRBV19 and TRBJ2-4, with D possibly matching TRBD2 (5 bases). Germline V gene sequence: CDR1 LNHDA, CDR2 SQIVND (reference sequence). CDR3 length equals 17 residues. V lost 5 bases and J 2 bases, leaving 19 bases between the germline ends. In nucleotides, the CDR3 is TGTGCCAGTAGTCCGCGAACCGGGGAAGGTCCCAAAAACATTCAGTACTTC. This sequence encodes CASSPRTGEGPKNIQYF. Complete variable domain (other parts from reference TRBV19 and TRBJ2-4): DGGITQSPKYLFRKEGQNVTLSCEQNLNHDAMYWYRQDPGQGLRLIYYSQIVNDFQKGDIAEGYSVSREKKESFPLTVTSAQKNPTAFYLCASSPRTGEGPKNIQYFGAGTRLSVL.

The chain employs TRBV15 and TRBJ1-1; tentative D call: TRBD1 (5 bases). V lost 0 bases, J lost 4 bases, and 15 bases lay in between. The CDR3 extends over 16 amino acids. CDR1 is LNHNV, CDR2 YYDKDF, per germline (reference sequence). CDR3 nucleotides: TGTGCCACCAGCAGAGATAGGGGCAGCGGGTCCACTGAAGCTTTCTTT. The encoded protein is CATSRDRGSGSTEAFF.

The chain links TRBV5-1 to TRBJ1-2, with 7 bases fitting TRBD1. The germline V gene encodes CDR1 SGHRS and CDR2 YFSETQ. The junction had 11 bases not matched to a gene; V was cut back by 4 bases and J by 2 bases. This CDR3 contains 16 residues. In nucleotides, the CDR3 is TGCGCCAGCAGCACCCAAGTGGAAGGGGGCAACTATGGCTACACCTTC. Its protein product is CASSTQVEGGNYGYTF.

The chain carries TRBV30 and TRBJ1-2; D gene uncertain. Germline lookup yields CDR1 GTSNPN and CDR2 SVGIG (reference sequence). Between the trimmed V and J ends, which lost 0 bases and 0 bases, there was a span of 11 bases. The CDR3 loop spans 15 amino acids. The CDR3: CAWSVRQVANYGYTF. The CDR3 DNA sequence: TGTGCCTGGAGTGTAAGGCAGGTAGCTAACTATGGCTACACCTTC. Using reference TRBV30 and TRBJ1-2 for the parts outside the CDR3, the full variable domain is SQTIHQWPATLVQPVGSPLSLECTVEGTSNPNLYWYRQAAGRGLQLLFYSVGIGQISSEVPQNLSASRPQDRQFILSSKKLLLSDSGFYLCAWSVRQVANYGYTFGSGTRLTVV.

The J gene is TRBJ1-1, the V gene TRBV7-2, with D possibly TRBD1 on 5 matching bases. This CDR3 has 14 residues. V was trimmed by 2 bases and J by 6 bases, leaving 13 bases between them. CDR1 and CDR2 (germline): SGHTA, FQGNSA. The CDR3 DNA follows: TGTGCCAGCAGCTTACCGGGTTTAGGGGCTGAAGCTTTCTTT. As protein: CASSLPGLGAEAFF.

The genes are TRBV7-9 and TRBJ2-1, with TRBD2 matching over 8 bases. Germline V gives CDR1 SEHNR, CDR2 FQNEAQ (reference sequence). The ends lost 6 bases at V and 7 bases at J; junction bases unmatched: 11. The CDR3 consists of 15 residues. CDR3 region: CASSPSGSGGNEQFF. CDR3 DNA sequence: TGTGCCAGCAGTCCGAGCGGGAGTGGTGGAAATGAGCAGTTCTTC.

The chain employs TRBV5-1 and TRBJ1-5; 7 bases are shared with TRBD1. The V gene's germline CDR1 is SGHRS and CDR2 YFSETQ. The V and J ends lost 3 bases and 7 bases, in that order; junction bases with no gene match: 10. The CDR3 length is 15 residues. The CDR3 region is CASSSEGAVGQPQHF. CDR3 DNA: TGCGCCAGCAGCTCCGAGGGGGCGGTAGGGCAGCCCCAGCATTTT.

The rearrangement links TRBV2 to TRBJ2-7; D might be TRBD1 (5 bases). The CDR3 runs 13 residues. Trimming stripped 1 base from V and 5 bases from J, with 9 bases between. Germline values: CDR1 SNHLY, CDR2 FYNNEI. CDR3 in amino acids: CASSEGGYDEQYF. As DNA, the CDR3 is TGTGCCAGCAGTGAAGGGGGCTACGACGAGCAGTACTTC.

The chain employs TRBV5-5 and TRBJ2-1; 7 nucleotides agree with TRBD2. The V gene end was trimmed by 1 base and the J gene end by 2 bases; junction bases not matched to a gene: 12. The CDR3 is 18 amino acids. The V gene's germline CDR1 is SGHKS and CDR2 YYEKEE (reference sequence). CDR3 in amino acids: CASSLMASGPGTYNEQFF. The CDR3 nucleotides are TGTGCCAGCAGCTTGATGGCTAGCGGCCCAGGGACCTACAATGAGCAGTTCTTC.

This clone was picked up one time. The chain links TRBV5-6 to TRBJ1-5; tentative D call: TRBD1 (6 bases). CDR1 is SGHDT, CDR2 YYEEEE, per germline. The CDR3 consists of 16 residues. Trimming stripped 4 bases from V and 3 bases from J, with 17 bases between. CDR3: CASSLGGGGLNQPQHF. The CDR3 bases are TGTGCCAGCAGCCTGGGAGGGGGGGGCCTCAATCAGCCCCAGCATTTT. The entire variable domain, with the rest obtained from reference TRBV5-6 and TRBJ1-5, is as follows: DAGVTQSPTHLIKTRGQQVTLRCSPKSGHDTVSWYQQALGQGPQFIFQYYEEEERQRGNFPDRFSGHQFPNYSSELNVNALLLGDSALYLCASSLGGGGLNQPQHFGDGTRLSIL.

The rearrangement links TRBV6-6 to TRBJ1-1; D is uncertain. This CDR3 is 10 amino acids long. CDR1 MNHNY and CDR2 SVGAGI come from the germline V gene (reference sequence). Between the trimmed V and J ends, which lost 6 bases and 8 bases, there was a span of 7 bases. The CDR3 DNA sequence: TGTGCCAGCAGCCGCGTCGAAGCTTTCTTT. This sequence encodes CASSRVEAFF.

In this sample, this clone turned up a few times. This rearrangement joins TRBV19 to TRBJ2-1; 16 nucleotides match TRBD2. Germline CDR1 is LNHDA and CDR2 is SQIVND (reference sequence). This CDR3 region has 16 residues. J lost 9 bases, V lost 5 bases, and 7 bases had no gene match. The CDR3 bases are TGTGCCAGTAGTCCGACAGGGACTAGCGGGAGGGGTGAGCAGTTCTTC. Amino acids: CASSPTGTSGRGEQFF.

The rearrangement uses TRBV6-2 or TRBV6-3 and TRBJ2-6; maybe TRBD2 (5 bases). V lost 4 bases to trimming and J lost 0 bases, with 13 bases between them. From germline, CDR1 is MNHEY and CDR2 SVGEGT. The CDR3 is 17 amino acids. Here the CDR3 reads CASSSLGSSSGANVLTF. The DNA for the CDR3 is TGTGCCAGCAGTTCCTTGGGGAGTAGCTCTGGGGCCAACGTCCTGACTTTC.

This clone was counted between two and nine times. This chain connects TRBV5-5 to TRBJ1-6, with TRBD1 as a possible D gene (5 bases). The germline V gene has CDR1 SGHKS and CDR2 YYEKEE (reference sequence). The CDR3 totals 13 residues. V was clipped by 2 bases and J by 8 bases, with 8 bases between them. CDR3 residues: CASSFTGDSPLHF. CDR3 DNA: TGTGCCAGCAGCTTCACGGGGGATTCACCCCTCCACTTT.

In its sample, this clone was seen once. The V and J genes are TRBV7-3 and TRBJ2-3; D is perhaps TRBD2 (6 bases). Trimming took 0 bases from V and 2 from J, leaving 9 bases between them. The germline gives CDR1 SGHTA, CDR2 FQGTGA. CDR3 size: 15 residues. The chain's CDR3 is CASSLTGTHTDTQYF. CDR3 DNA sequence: TGTGCCAGCAGCTTAACTGGGACTCACACAGATACGCAGTATTTT.

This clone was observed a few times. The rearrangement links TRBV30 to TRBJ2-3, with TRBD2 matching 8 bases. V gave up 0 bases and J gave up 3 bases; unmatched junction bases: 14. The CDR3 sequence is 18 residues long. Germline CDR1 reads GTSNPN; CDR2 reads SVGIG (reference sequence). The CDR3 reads CAWSVFGGDFRGTDTQYF. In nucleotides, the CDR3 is TGTGCCTGGAGTGTTTTCGGGGGGGACTTCAGGGGAACAGATACGCAGTATTTT.

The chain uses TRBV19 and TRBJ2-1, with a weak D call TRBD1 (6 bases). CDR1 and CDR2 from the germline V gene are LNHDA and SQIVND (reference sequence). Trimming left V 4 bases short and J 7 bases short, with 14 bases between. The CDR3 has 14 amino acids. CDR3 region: CASSTTAGANEQFF. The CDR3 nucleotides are TGTGCCAGTAGTACCACGGCAGGGGCAAATGAGCAGTTCTTC.

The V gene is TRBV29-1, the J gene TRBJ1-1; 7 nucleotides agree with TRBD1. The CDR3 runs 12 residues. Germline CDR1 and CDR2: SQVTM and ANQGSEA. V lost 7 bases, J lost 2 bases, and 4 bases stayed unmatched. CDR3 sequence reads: CSADRHNTEAFF. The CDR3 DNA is TGCAGCGCGGACAGGCACAACACTGAAGCTTTCTTT.

DNA of the CDR3: TGCGCCAGCAGCCAAGACCCATCTAGCTCGCGAGAGCAGTACTTC. Protein product: CASSQDPSSSREQYF. The V call is TRBV4-3, the J call TRBJ2-7, with D perhaps matching TRBD2 (5 bases). The length of the CDR3 is 15 residues. Germline CDR1 LGHNA, CDR2 YSLEER. Trimming shortened V by 0 bases and J by 7 bases, and 16 bases separated the two germline ends.

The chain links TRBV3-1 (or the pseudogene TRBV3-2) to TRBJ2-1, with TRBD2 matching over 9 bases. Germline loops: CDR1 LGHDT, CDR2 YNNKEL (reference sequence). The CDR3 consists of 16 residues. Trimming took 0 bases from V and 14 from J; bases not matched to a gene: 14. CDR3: CASSQDRPRASGTKFF. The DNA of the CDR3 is TGTGCCAGCAGCCAAGATCGCCCCAGGGCTAGCGGGACGAAGTTCTTC.

The CDR3 DNA reads TGTGCCAGCAGTTTATCCCTTCACACTGAAGCTTTCTTT. This encodes CASSLSLHTEAFF. V and J are TRBV27 and TRBJ1-1; no reliable D call. The CDR3 covers 13 residues. Germline V CDR1 and CDR2: MNHEY, SMNVEV (reference sequence). V dropped 0 bases and J dropped 3 bases, with 5 bases sitting between them.